This TCR beta chain was captured in a study of response to subunit inactivated influenza vaccine. In its sample, this clonotype was seen many times. The antigen is not known. V was clipped by 0 bases and J by 1 base, with 3 bases between them. The CDR3 is 13 residues long. Germline loops: CDR1 SGHAT, CDR2 FQNNGV. A single record per CDR3 protein comes from TCRdb applying MiXCR to the RT-PCR reads. This sample yields hundreds of thousands of distinct CDR3 sequences, of which approximately 15% are seen a single time; approximately 7.6% belongs to the top ten. Regarding the study as a whole: The authors suggested that every seasonal influenza vaccination recruits few new T cells.

The receptor was derived from a man aged 50-60 years who received an inactivated influenza vaccine. The specimen was PBMCs from blood, collected around two weeks before vaccination. The rearrangement joins TRBV11-2 to TRBJ1-1; D remains unclear. The CDR3 DNA follows: TGTGCCAGCAGCTTAGACCAGAACACTGAAGCTTTCTTT. Amino acid sequence: CASSLDQNTEAFF.